These 5 T cell receptor beta chains came from one sample sequenced in a study of control samples from healthy donors and cancer patients. Measured with immunoSEQ multiplex PCR; TCRdb has only the in-frame clones, and not every one. The sample includes about 140,000 clones, more than 85% of them seen just once. Sequenced: blood. Every receptor here comes from a woman in her thirties in good health.

The chain combines TRBV7-9 with TRBJ2-3, with 7 bases matching TRBD2. Trimming took 5 bases from V and 0 from J; bases not matched to a gene: 5. The length of the CDR3 is 15 residues. Germline CDR1 reads SEHNR; CDR2 reads FQNEAQ (reference sequence). The CDR3 loop is CASSISGTSTDTQYF. In DNA, the CDR3 is TGTGCCAGCAGCATAAGCGGGACTAGCACAGATACGCAGTATTTT.

J is TRBJ1-1 and V is TRBV5-5, with D hard to call. The CDR3 runs 14 residues. The germline V gene encodes CDR1 SGHKS and CDR2 YYEKEE (reference sequence). Trimming removed 0 bases from V and 5 bases from J, with 11 bases in between. The CDR3 DNA sequence: TGTGCCAGCAGCTTGGAGGGCAGTAAAACTGAAGCTTTCTTT. It codes for CASSLEGSKTEAFF.

This chain joins TRBV3-1 (or the pseudogene TRBV3-2) and TRBJ2-7; 9 bases are a match to TRBD1. This CDR3 has 13 amino acids. V shed 3 bases, J shed 6 bases, and the junction held 3 bases outside the gene matches. Germline CDR1 is LGHDT and CDR2 is YNNKEL (reference sequence). This chain's CDR3 is CASSQQQGAEQYF. CDR3 nucleotides: TGTGCCAGCAGCCAGCAACAGGGGGCCGAGCAGTACTTC.

The chain carries TRBV29-1 and TRBJ2-5; 9 nucleotides agree with TRBD1. The CDR3 has 14 amino acids. Germline assignment: CDR1 SQVTM and CDR2 ANQGSEA. V dropped 6 bases and J dropped 5; count of bases not matched to a gene: 10. Written as DNA, the CDR3 is TGCAGCGTGGGACAGGGCCCATCCGTGGAGACCCAGTACTTC. Residues: CSVGQGPSVETQYF.

This sequence joins TRBV5-1 and TRBJ2-1; TRBD2 agrees at 13 bases. CDR3 size: 16 residues. Trimming at V came to 1 base and at J to 6 bases, leaving 4 bases not matched to a gene. From germline, CDR1 is SGHRS and CDR2 YFSETQ. CDR3 amino acids: CASSLPGLAGVNEQFF. The CDR3 region has the DNA TGCGCCAGCAGCTTGCCCGGACTAGCGGGAGTCAATGAGCAGTTCTTC.